Listed below are T cell receptor beta chains from one sample, sequenced in a study of blood T cell repertoires in COVID-19. Some clones are missing from TCRdb's copy, which holds only in-frame ones; the method was immunoSEQ multiplex PCR. The sample includes about 25,000 clones, 85% to 90% seen only once; the top ten take around 20%. The sequencing input was peripheral blood. All receptors derive from a woman older than 75 with acute or convalescent COVID-19. Each CDR3 is given with its conserved first and last residue. The D gene is left open where the match is weak. Clone size, where shown, is once, few, many, or a class for clones that have expanded.

J gene,D gene,V gene,clone size,CDR3 DNA,CDR3 protein
TRBJ2-4,.,TRBV18,once,TGTGCCAGCTCACGGGGGGTTTTCTCCTTC,CASSRGVFSF
TRBJ2-7,.,TRBV28,.,TGTGCCAGCAGTTTAGGGGGCCTGGGATACGAGCAGTACTTC,CASSLGGLGYEQYF
TRBJ2-7,TRBD1,TRBV5-1,.,TGCGCCAGCCGATGGGGACAGGGGGCGACTCCGGGCGAGCAGTACTTC,CASRWGQGATPGEQYF
TRBJ2-3,TRBD2,TRBV30,.,TGTGCCTGGAGTGGGACTAGCGGGGGGTACACGCAGTATTTT,CAWSGTSGGYTQYF
TRBJ1-1,TRBD1,TRBV19,.,TGTGCCAGTAGCAAGACCCGGACAGGGTCCGGCACTGAAGCTTTCTTT,CASSKTRTGSGTEAFF
TRBJ2-7,TRBD2,TRBV7-9,once,TGTGCCAGCAGCTTAGGAGCGGGGAAGGGGTACGAGCAGTACTTC,CASSLGAGKGYEQYF
TRBJ1-6,.,TRBV6-5,.,TGTGCCAGCAGTTACTCGTACACGGGAAGTAATTCACCCCTCCACTTT,CASSYSYTGSNSPLHF
TRBJ2-1,TRBD2,TRBV29-1,.,TGCAGCGTTGCCCCTAGCGGGAGTGGTTTAGGAGAGCAGTTCTTC,CSVAPSGSGLGEQFF
TRBJ1-5,.,TRBV21-1,.,TGTGCCAGCAGCAAACGGACAGGGGAACGATTAAGCAATCAGCCCCAGCATTTT,CASSKRTGERLSNQPQHF
TRBJ1-5,TRBD1,TRBV2,.,TGTGCCAGCAGTGGAGACAGGGGAAGCAATCAGCCCCAGCATTTT,CASSGDRGSNQPQHF
TRBJ2-4,.,TRBV18,.,TGTGCCAGCTCACGGCAGGGTCCCTTAGCCAAAAACATTCAGTACTTC,CASSRQGPLAKNIQYF
TRBJ1-3,.,TRBV19,.,TGTGCCAGTAGCCTCCGAACAGGTACTGGAAACACCATATATTTT,CASSLRTGTGNTIYF
TRBJ2-3,.,TRBV7-2,.,TGTGCCAGCAGGGGCGGAGGGCCCCGCACAGATACGCAGTATTTT,CASRGGGPRTDTQYF
TRBJ2-2,TRBD1,TRBV10-1,.,TGCGCCAGCAACCGACAGGGAACCGGGGAGCTGTTTTTT,CASNRQGTGELFF
TRBJ1-1,.,TRBV5-1,.,TGCGCCAGCAGCTCCGGACAGAACATGAACACTGAAGCTTTCTTT,CASSSGQNMNTEAFF
TRBJ2-7,.,TRBV6-6,once,TGTGCCAGCAGGGAGGGGACAGCCGTCTACGAGCAGTACTTC,CASREGTAVYEQYF
TRBJ2-1,TRBD2,TRBV7-2,.,TGTGCCAGCAGCTTAGCTGCTAGCGGGGTAAACAATGAGCAGTTCTTC,CASSLAASGVNNEQFF
TRBJ1-4,.,TRBV14,.,TGTGCCAGCAGCCTAGGGGGTCGCCGGGGTAATGAAAAACTGTTTTTT,CASSLGGRRGNEKLFF